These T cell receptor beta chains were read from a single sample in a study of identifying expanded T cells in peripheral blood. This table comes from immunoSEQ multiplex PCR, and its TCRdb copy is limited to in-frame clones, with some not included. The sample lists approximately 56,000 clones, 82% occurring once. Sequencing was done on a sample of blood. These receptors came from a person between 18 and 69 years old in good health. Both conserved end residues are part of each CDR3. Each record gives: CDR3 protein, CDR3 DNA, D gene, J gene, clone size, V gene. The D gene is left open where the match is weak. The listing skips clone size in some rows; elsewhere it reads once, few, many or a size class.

cdr3_aa: CASSRTGVGYTF
cdr3_nt: TGTGCCAGCAGCCGGACAGGGGTAGGCTACACCTTC
d_call: TRBD1
j_call: TRBJ1-2
clone_size: NA
v_call: TRBV11-3

cdr3_aa: CASSLLAGGFYNEQFF
cdr3_nt: TGTGCCAGCAGCTTATTAGCGGGAGGGTTCTACAATGAGCAGTTCTTC
d_call: TRBD2
j_call: TRBJ2-1
clone_size: NA
v_call: TRBV11-2

cdr3_aa: CASSQVPIALQPQHF
cdr3_nt: TGCGCCAGCAGCCAAGTACCCATAGCGCTTCAGCCCCAGCATTTT
d_call: NA
j_call: TRBJ1-5
clone_size: few
v_call: TRBV4-1

cdr3_aa: CASSRGGNQPQHF
cdr3_nt: TGTGCCAGCAGTCGTGGGGGCAATCAGCCCCAGCATTTT
d_call: NA
j_call: TRBJ1-5
clone_size: NA
v_call: TRBV27

cdr3_aa: CASSQFASGAPYEQYF
cdr3_nt: TGCGCCAGCAGCCAATTCGCTAGCGGAGCGCCCTACGAGCAGTACTTC
d_call: TRBD2
j_call: TRBJ2-7
clone_size: NA
v_call: TRBV4-3

cdr3_aa: CASSQDRGRPGGYTF
cdr3_nt: TGTGCCAGCAGCCAAGACAGGGGGCGCCCCGGGGGCTACACCTTC
d_call: TRBD1
j_call: TRBJ1-2
clone_size: NA
v_call: TRBV27

cdr3_aa: CSVKYGTGGVEAFF
cdr3_nt: TGCAGCGTCAAGTACGGGACAGGGGGAGTTGAAGCTTTCTTT
d_call: TRBD1
j_call: TRBJ1-1
clone_size: NA
v_call: TRBV29-1

cdr3_aa: CAFRTGFSYNEQFF
cdr3_nt: TGTGCCTTCCGGACGGGATTTTCCTACAATGAGCAGTTCTTC
d_call: NA
j_call: TRBJ2-1
clone_size: few
v_call: TRBV30

cdr3_aa: CASSPDTSSYNEQFF
cdr3_nt: TGTGCCAGCAGCCCAGATACGAGCTCCTACAATGAGCAGTTCTTC
d_call: NA
j_call: TRBJ2-1
clone_size: NA
v_call: TRBV27

cdr3_aa: CASVLSPTGTDGELFF
cdr3_nt: TGTGCCAGCGTCCTATCACCGACAGGGACGGACGGGGAGCTGTTTTTT
d_call: TRBD1
j_call: TRBJ2-2
clone_size: NA
v_call: TRBV11-3

cdr3_aa: CASSKGQNEKLFF
cdr3_nt: TGTGCCAGCAGCAAAGGACAGAATGAAAAACTGTTTTTT
d_call: NA
j_call: TRBJ1-4
clone_size: NA
v_call: TRBV7-9

cdr3_aa: CATSPRQGGHQPQHF
cdr3_nt: TGTGCCACAAGCCCACGCCAAGGGGGCCATCAGCCCCAGCATTTT
d_call: TRBD1
j_call: TRBJ1-5
clone_size: medium-sized
v_call: TRBV15

cdr3_aa: CASSWGRGETQYF
cdr3_nt: TGTGCCAGCAGCTGGGGAAGGGGCGAGACCCAGTACTTC
d_call: NA
j_call: TRBJ2-5
clone_size: NA
v_call: TRBV5-6

cdr3_aa: CASRQTGTGNTEAFF
cdr3_nt: TGCGCCAGCAGACAGACCGGGACAGGGAACACTGAAGCTTTCTTT
d_call: TRBD1
j_call: TRBJ1-1
clone_size: NA
v_call: TRBV5-1

cdr3_aa: CASSQAGQGANVLTF
cdr3_nt: TGTGCCAGCAGCCAAGCAGGGCAGGGGGCCAACGTCCTGACTTTC
d_call: NA
j_call: TRBJ2-6
clone_size: NA
v_call: TRBV4-2

cdr3_aa: CASRRRRTDTQYF
cdr3_nt: TGTGCCAGCCGCAGGCGGCGCACAGATACGCAGTATTTT
d_call: NA
j_call: TRBJ2-3
clone_size: NA
v_call: TRBV7-2

cdr3_aa: CASSAFPNQPQHF
cdr3_nt: TGTGCCAGCAGTGCCTTCCCTAATCAGCCCCAGCATTTT
d_call: NA
j_call: TRBJ1-5
clone_size: NA
v_call: TRBV6-4

cdr3_aa: CASRTASGPYNEQFF
cdr3_nt: TGTGCCAGCAGGACGGCTAGCGGTCCATACAATGAGCAGTTCTTC
d_call: TRBD2
j_call: TRBJ2-1
clone_size: NA
v_call: TRBV2

cdr3_aa: CATGDSSHTEAFF
cdr3_nt: TGTGCCACCGGAGACAGTTCCCACACTGAAGCTTTCTTT
d_call: NA
j_call: TRBJ1-1
clone_size: NA
v_call: TRBV28

cdr3_aa: CASNRGGPSSQPQHF
cdr3_nt: TGTGCCAGCAACCGGGGGGGACCGTCTTCGCAGCCCCAGCATTTT
d_call: NA
j_call: TRBJ1-5
clone_size: NA
v_call: TRBV5-6

cdr3_aa: CASSVGSNQYNEQFF
cdr3_nt: TGTGCCAGCAGCGTAGGTAGTAATCAGTACAATGAGCAGTTCTTC
d_call: NA
j_call: TRBJ2-1
clone_size: NA
v_call: TRBV9

cdr3_aa: CASSTPGQGATGEQFF
cdr3_nt: TGTGCCAGTAGTACCCCGGGACAGGGGGCGACCGGTGAGCAGTTCTTC
d_call: TRBD1
j_call: TRBJ2-1
clone_size: NA
v_call: TRBV19

cdr3_aa: CASSLSTGEYGYTF
cdr3_nt: TGTGCCAGCAGTTTATCCACAGGGGAGTATGGCTACACCTTC
d_call: TRBD1
j_call: TRBJ1-2
clone_size: medium-sized
v_call: TRBV27

cdr3_aa: CASSLGQTSGRNTIYF
cdr3_nt: TGTGCCAGCAGCTTAGGGCAGACGTCCGGGAGAAACACCATATATTTT
d_call: NA
j_call: TRBJ1-3
clone_size: once
v_call: TRBV7-9